A single sample gave rise to the 13 T cell receptor beta chains below, sequenced in a study of T-cell reconstitution after alpha-beta-depleted transplantation in children. The TCRbeta library was prepared with unique molecular identifiers. MiXCR, run by TCRdb on the PCR reads, gives a single entry per CDR3 protein. The data hold 500,000 to 600,000 distinct CDR3 sequences, with 25% to 30% observed a single time. The sample in question was PBMCs, obtained before TCRalphabeta/CD19-depleted stem cell transplant. These receptors all stem from a boy in the first two years of life with Wiskott-Aldrich syndrome, due to receive a stem cell transplant.

This clonotype was detected a few times. V and J are TRBV12-3 or TRBV12-4 and TRBJ2-3, with a weak D call TRBD1 (6 bases). CDR3 length equals 16 residues. With 2 bases removed from V and 1 base from J, the gap between germline ends came to 13 bases. The CDR3 bases are TGTGCCAGCAGTTTATGGGGCAGGGGCGGCACAGATACGCAGTATTTT. It is translated as CASSLWGRGGTDTQYF.

This chain connects TRBV7-6 to TRBJ2-1; the D is unclear. This CDR3 has 13 amino acids. Germline values: CDR1 SGHVS, CDR2 FNYEAQ. The V and J ends lost 6 bases and 3 bases respectively, with 9 bases between them. This CDR3 reads CASRAGRYNEQFF. In DNA, the CDR3 is TGTGCCAGCAGGGCAGGTCGCTACAATGAGCAGTTCTTC.

Remarks on this clonotype: A single base separates this from a much larger clone, so it may be a read error. Likely a read error: the CDR3 ends without its conserved phenylalanine or tryptophan. The V and J genes are TRBV12-3 or TRBV12-4 and TRBJ2-2; 7 nucleotides match TRBD1. The CDR3 consists of 15 residues. With 6 bases clipped from V and 3 bases from J, the junction kept 7 bases outside the gene matches. The CDR3 nucleotides read TGTGCCAGCAGGCTGACAGGGTTCGACACCGGGGAGCTGTTTTCT. Translated: CASRLTGFDTGELFS.

The V and J genes are TRBV5-1 and TRBJ2-7, with D possibly TRBD1 on 6 matching bases. Germline assignment: CDR1 SGHRS and CDR2 YFSETQ. Trimming shortened V by 4 bases and J by 2 bases, and 16 bases separated the two germline ends. This CDR3 region has 15 residues. CDR3 in DNA: TGCGCCAGCAGCCCCGACAGGATACGCCCCTACGAGCAGTACTTC. This translates into CASSPDRIRPYEQYF.

This clonotype has more than one count but fewer than ten. V and J are TRBV12-3 or TRBV12-4 and TRBJ2-7; TRBD2 matches at 7 bases. The CDR3 contains 17 residues. V shed 6 bases and J 4 bases; nucleotides not matched to a gene: 18. CDR3 residues: CASSPERAWGGIYEQYF. DNA of the CDR3: TGTGCCAGCAGCCCCGAGCGTGCGTGGGGGGGGATATACGAGCAGTACTTC.

This clonotype was observed a few times. The chain has TRBV5-1 and TRBJ2-3; D is ambiguous. V gave up 4 bases and J gave up 6 bases, with 12 bases separating them. This CDR3 spans 13 amino acids. Per the germline V gene, CDR1 is SGHRS and CDR2 is YFSETQ. CDR3 in amino acids: CASSLRTQDTQYF. The CDR3 region has the DNA TGCGCCAGCAGCCTCCGGACGCAGGATACGCAGTATTTT.

This clonotype has just a few counts. V is TRBV20-1 and J is TRBJ2-3, with 9 bases lining up with TRBD1. The length of the CDR3 is 15 residues. Germline trimming cut 5 bases from V and 1 base from J; bases unmatched to any gene: 7. Germline lookup yields CDR1 DFQATT and CDR2 SNEGSKA (reference sequence). CDR3 nucleotides: TGCAGTGCTGGGGACAGGGTCGGAGGCACAGATACGCAGTATTTT. This translates into CSAGDRVGGTDTQYF.

This clonotype was counted between two and nine times. The rearrangement uses TRBV12-3 or TRBV12-4 and TRBJ2-3; D gene ambiguous. Trimming cost V 3 bases and J 4 bases, with 11 bases left between them. This CDR3 is built from 14 residues. CDR3 amino acids: CASSFRTGADTQYF. In DNA form, the CDR3 reads TGTGCCAGCAGTTTCAGGACCGGAGCAGATACGCAGTATTTT.

A single count supports this clonotype. The chain uses TRBV5-1 and TRBJ2-1; 10 bases are a match to TRBD2. Losses at the gene ends were 0 bases for V and 13 bases for J; bases not matched to a gene: 13. The CDR3 is 16 residues long. Germline loops: CDR1 SGHRS, CDR2 YFSETQ. CDR3 nucleotide sequence: TGCGCCAGCAGCTTGGCCAATGGGGCTAGCGGGAGCCTCCAGTTCTTC. Amino acid sequence: CASSLANGASGSLQFF.

There are a few counts of this clonotype. The chain carries TRBV5-1 and TRBJ1-5; tentative D call: TRBD1 (6 bases). Germline CDR1 is SGHRS and CDR2 is YFSETQ. The CDR3 runs to 15 residues. V shed 0 bases and J shed 5 bases, with 12 bases lying between them. The CDR3: CASSLVGGGHQPQHF. CDR3 nucleotide sequence: TGCGCCAGCAGCTTGGTGGGGGGGGGCCATCAGCCCCAGCATTTT.

The chain recombines TRBV7-2 with TRBJ1-3, with D unresolved. The V gene's germline CDR1 is SGHTA and CDR2 FQGNSA. This CDR3 contains 15 residues. The V end was cut by 4 bases, the J end by 2 bases, with 12 bases between. CDR3 residues: CASSSVSRAGNTIYF. CDR3 bases: TGTGCCAGCAGCTCAGTGTCGAGGGCTGGAAACACCATATATTTT.

This clonotype was seen a handful of times. V is TRBV12-3 or TRBV12-4 and J is TRBJ2-7, with 12 bases aligning to TRBD2. The CDR3 extends over 15 amino acids. The V segment lost 5 bases and the J segment 3 bases; nucleotides outside the gene matches: 5. The CDR3 DNA is TGTGCCAGCAGTCTGACTAGCGGGAGTGTCTACGAGCAGTACTTC. It specifies CASSLTSGSVYEQYF.

About this clonotype: A read error may be the cause here, since a much bigger clone is one base away. The chain couples TRBV20-1 to TRBJ2-1; 10 bases map to TRBD2. The length of the CDR3 is 15 residues. Germline CDR1 is DFQATT and CDR2 is SNEGSKA (reference sequence). The V gene end was trimmed by 5 bases and the J gene end by 3 bases; junction bases not matched to a gene: 7. DNA for the CDR3: TGCAGTGCTTCCATTACTAGCGGGATCTACAATGAGCAGTTCTTC. It encodes CSASITSGIYNEQFF.